This T cell receptor (beta chain) was obtained from a study of blood T cell repertoires in COVID-19. Method: immunoSEQ multiplex PCR; TCRdb's copy keeps in-frame clones and lacks some. The table includes hundreds of thousands of clones, about 86% detected once. Seattle cases were enrolled at active infection and followed longitudinally. This CDR3 has 12 amino acids. Trimming pared 7 bases from V and 12 bases from J, leaving 13 bases between. The sequencing input was peripheral blood. This TCR was sampled from an older woman with COVID-19, enrolled during active disease. The V gene is TRBV12-3 or TRBV12-4, the J gene TRBJ1-6, with D tentatively TRBD1 (5 bases). The CDR3 spells CASTTGQGPLHF. In DNA form, the CDR3 reads TGTGCCAGCACCACCGGACAAGGACCCCTCCACTTT.